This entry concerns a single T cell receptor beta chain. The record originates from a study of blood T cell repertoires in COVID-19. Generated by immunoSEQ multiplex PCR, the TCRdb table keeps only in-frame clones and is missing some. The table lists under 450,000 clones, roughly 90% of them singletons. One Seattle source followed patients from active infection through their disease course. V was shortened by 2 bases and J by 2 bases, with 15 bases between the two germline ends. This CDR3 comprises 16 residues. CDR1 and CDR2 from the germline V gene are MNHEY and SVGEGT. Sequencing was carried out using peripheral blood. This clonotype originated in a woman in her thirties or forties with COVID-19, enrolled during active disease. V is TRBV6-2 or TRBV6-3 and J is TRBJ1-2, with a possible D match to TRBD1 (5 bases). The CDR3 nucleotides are TGTGCCAGCAGTTACGTCGCGTCAAACAGGAACTATGGCTACACCTTC. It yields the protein CASSYVASNRNYGYTF.